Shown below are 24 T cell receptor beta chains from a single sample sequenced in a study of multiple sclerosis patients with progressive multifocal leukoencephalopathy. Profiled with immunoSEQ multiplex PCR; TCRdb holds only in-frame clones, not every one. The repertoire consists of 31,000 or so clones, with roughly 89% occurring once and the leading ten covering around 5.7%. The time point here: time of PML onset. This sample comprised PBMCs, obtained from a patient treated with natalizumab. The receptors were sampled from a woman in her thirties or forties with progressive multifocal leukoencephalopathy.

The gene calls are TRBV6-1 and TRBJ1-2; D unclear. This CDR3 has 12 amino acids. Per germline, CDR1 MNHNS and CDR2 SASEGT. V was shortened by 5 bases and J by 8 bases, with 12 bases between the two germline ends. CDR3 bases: TGTGCCAGCAGTTCAGGCGGTAGGGGCTACACCTTC. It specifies CASSSGGRGYTF.

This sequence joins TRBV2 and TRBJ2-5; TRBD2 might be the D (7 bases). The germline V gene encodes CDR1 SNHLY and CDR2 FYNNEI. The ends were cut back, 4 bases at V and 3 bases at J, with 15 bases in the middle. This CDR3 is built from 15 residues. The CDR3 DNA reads TGTGCCAGCAGTGGGTATTCGGGGGGCGAAGAGACCCAGTACTTC. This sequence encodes CASSGYSGGEETQYF. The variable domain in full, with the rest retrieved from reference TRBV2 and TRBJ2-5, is EPEVTQTPSHQVTQMGQEVILRCVPISNHLYFYWYRQILGQKVEFLVSFYNNEISEKSEIFDDQFSVERPDGSNFTLKIRSTKLEDSAMYFCASSGYSGGEETQYFGPGTRLLVL.

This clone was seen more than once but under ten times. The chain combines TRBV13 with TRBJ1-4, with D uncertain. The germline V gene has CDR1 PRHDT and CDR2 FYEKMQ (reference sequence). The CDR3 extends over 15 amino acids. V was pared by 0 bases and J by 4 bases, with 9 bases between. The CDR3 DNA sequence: TGTGCCAGCAGCTTAGGTTCCAGCTTTAATGAAAAACTGTTTTTT. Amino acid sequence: CASSLGSSFNEKLFF.

This CDR3 reads CASSPDSYGYTF. CDR3 sequence (DNA): TGTGCCAGCAGTCCGGACAGCTATGGCTACACCTTC. The chain uses TRBV28 and TRBJ1-2; possible D gene TRBD1, 6 bases. The CDR3 extends over 12 amino acids. In germline, CDR1 is MDHEN, CDR2 SYDVKM. With 5 bases removed from V and 4 bases from J, the gap between germline ends came to 8 bases.

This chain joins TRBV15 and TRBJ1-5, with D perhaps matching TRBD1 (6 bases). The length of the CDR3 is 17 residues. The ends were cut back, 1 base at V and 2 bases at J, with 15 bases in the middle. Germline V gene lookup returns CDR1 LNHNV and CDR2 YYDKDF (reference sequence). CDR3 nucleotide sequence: TGTGCCACCAGCAGAGGCCTCCTGGGGGCGGGCAATCAGCCCCAGCATTTT. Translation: CATSRGLLGAGNQPQHF.

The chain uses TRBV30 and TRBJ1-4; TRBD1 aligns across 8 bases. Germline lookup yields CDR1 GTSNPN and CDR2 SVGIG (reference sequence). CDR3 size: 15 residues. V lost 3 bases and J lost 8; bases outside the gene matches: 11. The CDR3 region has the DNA TGTGCCTGGAGCGAGTTGGCAGGGGGCAGGGAAAAACTGTTTTTT. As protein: CAWSELAGGREKLFF.

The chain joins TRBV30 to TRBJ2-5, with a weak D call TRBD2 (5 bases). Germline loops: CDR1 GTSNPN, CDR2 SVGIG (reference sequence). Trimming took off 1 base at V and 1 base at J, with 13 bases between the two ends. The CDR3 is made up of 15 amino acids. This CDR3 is CAWSARGRAQETQYF. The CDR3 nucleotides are TGTGCCTGGAGTGCCCGTGGGCGGGCCCAAGAGACCCAGTACTTC.

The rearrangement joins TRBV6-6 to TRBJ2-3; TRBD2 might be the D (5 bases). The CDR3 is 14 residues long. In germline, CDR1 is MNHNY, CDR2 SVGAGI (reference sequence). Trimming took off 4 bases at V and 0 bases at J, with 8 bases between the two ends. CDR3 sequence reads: CASSSRTSTDTQYF. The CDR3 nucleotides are TGTGCCAGCAGTTCCCGGACTAGCACAGATACGCAGTATTTT.

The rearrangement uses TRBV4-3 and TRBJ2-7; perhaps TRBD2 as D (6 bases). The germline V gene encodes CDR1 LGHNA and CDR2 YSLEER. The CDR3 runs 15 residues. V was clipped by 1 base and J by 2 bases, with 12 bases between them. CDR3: CASSQGREPTYEQYF. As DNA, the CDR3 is TGCGCCAGCAGCCAAGGTCGGGAGCCGACCTACGAGCAGTACTTC.

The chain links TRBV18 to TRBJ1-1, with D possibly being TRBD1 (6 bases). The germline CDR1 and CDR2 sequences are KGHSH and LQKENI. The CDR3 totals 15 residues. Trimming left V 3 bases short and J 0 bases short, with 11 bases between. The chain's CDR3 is CASSPGQRMNTEAFF. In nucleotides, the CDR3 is TGTGCCAGCTCACCCGGACAGCGCATGAACACTGAAGCTTTCTTT.

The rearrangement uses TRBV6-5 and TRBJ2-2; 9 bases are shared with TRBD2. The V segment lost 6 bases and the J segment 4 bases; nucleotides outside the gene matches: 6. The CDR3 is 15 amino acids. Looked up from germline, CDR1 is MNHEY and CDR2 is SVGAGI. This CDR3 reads CASRPAGGGTGELFF. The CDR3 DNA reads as TGTGCCAGCAGGCCAGCGGGAGGCGGCACCGGGGAGCTGTTTTTT.

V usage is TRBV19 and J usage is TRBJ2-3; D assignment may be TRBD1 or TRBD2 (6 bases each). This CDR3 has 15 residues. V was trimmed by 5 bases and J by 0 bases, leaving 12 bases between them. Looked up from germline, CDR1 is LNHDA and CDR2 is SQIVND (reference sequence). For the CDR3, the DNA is TGTGCCAGTAGTCTGGGGGGCCCGAGCACAGATACGCAGTATTTT. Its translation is CASSLGGPSTDTQYF.

Here the CDR3 reads CASSLAAYVYGNTIYF. CDR3 nucleotides: TGTGCCAGCAGCTTAGCCGCGTATGTGTACGGAAACACCATATATTTT. The chain uses TRBV11-2 and TRBJ1-3; D gene ambiguous. Germline lookup yields CDR1 SGHAT and CDR2 FQNNGV. The CDR3 has 16 residues. Deletions cut 1 base from V and 4 bases from J, with 14 bases between.

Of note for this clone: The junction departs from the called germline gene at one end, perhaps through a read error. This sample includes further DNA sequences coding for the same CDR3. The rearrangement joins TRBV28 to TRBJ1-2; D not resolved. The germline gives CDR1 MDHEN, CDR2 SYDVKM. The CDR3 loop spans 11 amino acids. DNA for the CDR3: TGTGCCAGCTCTTACCGAGGAGGCTATACCTTC. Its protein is CASSYRGGYTF.

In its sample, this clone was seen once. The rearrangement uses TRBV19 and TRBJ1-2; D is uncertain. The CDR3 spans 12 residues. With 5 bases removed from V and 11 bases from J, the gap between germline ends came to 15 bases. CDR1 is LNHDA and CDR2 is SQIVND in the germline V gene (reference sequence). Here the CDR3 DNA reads TGTGCCAGTAGTCTAGGATCGGGGTATTACACCTTC. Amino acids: CASSLGSGYYTF.

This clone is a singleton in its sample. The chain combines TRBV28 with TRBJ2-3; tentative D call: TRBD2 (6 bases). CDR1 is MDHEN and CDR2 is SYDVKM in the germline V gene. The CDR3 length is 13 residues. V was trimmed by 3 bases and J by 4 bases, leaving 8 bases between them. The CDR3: CASSFGGADTQYF. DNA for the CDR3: TGTGCCAGCAGTTTCGGAGGGGCAGATACGCAGTATTTT. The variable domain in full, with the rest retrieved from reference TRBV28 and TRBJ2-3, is DVKVTQSSRYLVKRTGEKVFLECVQDMDHENMFWYRQDPGLGLRLIYFSYDVKMKEKGDIPEGYSVSREKKERFSLILESASTNQTSMYLCASSFGGADTQYFGPGTRLTVL.

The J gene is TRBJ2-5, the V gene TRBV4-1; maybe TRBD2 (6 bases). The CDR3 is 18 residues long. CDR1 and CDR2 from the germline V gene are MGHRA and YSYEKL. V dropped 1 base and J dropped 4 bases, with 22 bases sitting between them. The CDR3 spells CASSQGGSGGIRGETQYF. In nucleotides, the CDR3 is TGCGCCAGCAGCCAAGGCGGTTCAGGCGGGATTAGAGGAGAGACCCAGTACTTC.

In DNA form, the CDR3 reads TGTGCCAGCAGTTTAATCAGGGGCTCTGGGGCCAACGTCCTGACTTTC. The encoded protein is CASSLIRGSGANVLTF. The chain is built from TRBV28 and TRBJ2-6; perhaps TRBD1 as D (6 bases). This CDR3 spans 16 amino acids. The germline CDR1 and CDR2 sequences are MDHEN and SYDVKM. V was cut by 2 bases and J by 0 bases, with 8 bases left in between.

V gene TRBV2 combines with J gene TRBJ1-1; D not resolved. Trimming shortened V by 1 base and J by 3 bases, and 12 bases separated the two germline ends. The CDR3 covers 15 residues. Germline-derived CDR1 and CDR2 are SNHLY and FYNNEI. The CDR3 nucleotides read TGTGCCAGCAGTGAAGGGGCTGCTGGGGACACTGAAGCTTTCTTT. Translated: CASSEGAAGDTEAFF.

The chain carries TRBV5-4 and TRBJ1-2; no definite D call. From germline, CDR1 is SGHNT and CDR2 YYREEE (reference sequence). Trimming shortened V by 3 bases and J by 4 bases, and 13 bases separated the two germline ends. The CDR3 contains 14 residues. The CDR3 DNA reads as TGTGCCAGCAGCTCGCCTGGGCGCTTCTATGGCTACACCTTC. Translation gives CASSSPGRFYGYTF.

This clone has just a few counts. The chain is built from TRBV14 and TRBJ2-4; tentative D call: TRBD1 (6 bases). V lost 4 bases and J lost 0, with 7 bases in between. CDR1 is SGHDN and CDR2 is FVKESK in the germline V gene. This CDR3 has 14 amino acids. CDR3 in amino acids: CASSPRGAKNIQYF. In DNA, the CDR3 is TGTGCCAGCAGCCCCAGGGGAGCCAAAAACATTCAGTACTTC.

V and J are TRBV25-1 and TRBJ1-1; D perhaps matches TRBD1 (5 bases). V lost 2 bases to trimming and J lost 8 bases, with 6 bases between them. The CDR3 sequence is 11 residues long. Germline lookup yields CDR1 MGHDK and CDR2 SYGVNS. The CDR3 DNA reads TGTGCCAGCAGTGAAGCAGGGGAAGCTTTCTTT. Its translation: CASSEAGEAFF.

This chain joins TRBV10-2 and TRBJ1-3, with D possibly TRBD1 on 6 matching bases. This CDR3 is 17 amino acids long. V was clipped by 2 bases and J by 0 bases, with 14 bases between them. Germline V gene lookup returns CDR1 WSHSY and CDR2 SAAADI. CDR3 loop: CASSEKTTGASGNTIYF. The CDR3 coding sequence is TGCGCCAGCAGTGAGAAGACGACAGGAGCCTCTGGAAACACCATATATTTT.

This CDR3 reads CASSPAGGQEEKLFF. The CDR3 DNA follows: TGCGCCAGCAGCCCGGCCGGGGGGCAGGAAGAAAAACTGTTTTTT. This chain joins TRBV5-1 and TRBJ1-4; D is perhaps TRBD1 (6 bases). From germline, CDR1 is SGHRS and CDR2 YFSETQ. CDR3 length: 15 residues. Trimming removed 4 bases from V and 8 bases from J, with 18 bases in between.